The 22 T cell receptor beta chains below come from one sample, sequenced in a study of tissue T cells after allogeneic stem cell transplantation. TCRdb's copy holds only in-frame clones and misses some; the assay was immunoSEQ multiplex PCR. The table shows more than 6,500 clones, with 50% to 55% occurring only once. This sample's time point: mouse harvest day 7 after allogeneic transplant. Tail vein injection delivered 10^7 T-cell-depleted bone marrow cells and 10^6 splenic CD5+ T cells. Sequencing input: lymph node tissue. These receptors all stem from a female BALB/c mouse given C57BL/6 T cells with graft-versus-host disease after an allogeneic hematopoietic cell transplant.

About this clone: The genes and germline here are from mouse. Read data end 1 residue before the CDR3 end; the end is taken from the germline J gene. The chain joins TRBV2 to TRBJ2-7; 14 nucleotides match TRBD2. Germline V gene lookup returns CDR1 LGHNA and CDR2 YSYQKL. Trimming at V came to 3 bases and at J to 6 bases, leaving 4 bases not matched to a gene. The CDR3 runs to 15 residues. The chain's CDR3 is CASSQSGLGGLEQYF. CDR3 DNA (partial): TGTGCCAGCAGCCAGTCGGGACTGGGGGGGCTTGAACAGTAC.

The table lists this clone with a count of one. Gene names and germline match the mouse. The read ends 1 residue before the CDR3 terminus; that terminus is restored from the germline J gene. V gene TRBV20 combines with J gene TRBJ2-4, with 12 bases that match TRBD2. Unmatched junction bases numbered 3, after V lost 5 bases and J lost 0 bases. The CDR3 length is 15 residues. CDR1 GFQATS and CDR2 STVNSAI come from the germline V gene. The covered CDR3 bases are TGTGGTGCTGAGGGACTGGGGGGAAGTCAAAACACCTTGTAC. It is translated as CGAEGLGGSQNTLY. The entire CDR3 protein reads CGAEGLGGSQNTLYF.

Points on this clone: Genes and germline are mouse. The read terminates 1 residue ahead of where the CDR3 ends, so the germline J gene completes it. The chain employs TRBV3 and TRBJ1-1, with D hard to call. With 4 bases removed from V and 0 bases from J, the gap between germline ends came to 6 bases. Germline V gene lookup returns CDR1 SNHLY and CDR2 FYNGKV (reference sequence). The CDR3 extends over 13 amino acids. CDR3 DNA (partial): TGTGCCAGCAGCTATAGGCCAAACACAGAAGTCTTC. It yields the protein CASSYRPNTEVF. The whole CDR3 sequence is CASSYRPNTEVFF.

Concerning this clone itself: Genes and germline come from the mouse. The part of the CDR3 DNA that was read is TGTGCCAGCAGTTCCGGGACTGGGGCCAACTATGCTGAGCAGTTC. This gives the protein CASSSGTGANYAEQF. The whole CDR3 protein is CASSSGTGANYAEQFF. This chain connects TRBV19 to TRBJ2-1, with 10 nucleotides matching TRBD2. The CDR3 end lies 1 residue beyond the end of the read and is filled in from the germline J gene. This CDR3 has 16 amino acids. V lost 4 bases and J lost 1; bases outside the gene matches: 5. The germline gives CDR1 FNHDT, CDR2 SITEND (reference sequence).

Comment on this clone: Gene names refer to mouse genes. The CDR3 goes on 1 residue after the read ends, and that part is filled in from the germline J gene. V gene TRBV13-1 combines with J gene TRBJ1-1; 7 bases match TRBD1. The trim removed 2 bases at V and 0 bases at J, leaving 4 bases unmatched. Germline CDR1 NSHNY, CDR2 SYGAGN. CDR3 length: 15 residues. The DNA read from the CDR3 is TGTGCCAGCAGTGAGCAGGGGGTTGCAAACACAGAAGTCTTC. Its protein product is CASSEQGVANTEVF. The whole CDR3 sequence is CASSEQGVANTEVFF.

Comments on this clone: These gene names are mouse names. The read ends 1 residue early relative to the CDR3; the germline J gene fills the gap. The chain uses TRBV12-1 and TRBJ2-3, with a possible D match to TRBD2 (5 bases). The germline V gene encodes CDR1 SGHSN and CDR2 HYEKVE. Trimming removed 0 bases at V and 0 bases at J, with 9 bases between. The CDR3 covers 15 residues. CDR3 DNA, as far as it was read: TGTGCCAGCTCTCTCGGACTCCTTAGTGCAGAAACGCTGTAT. Amino acid sequence: CASSLGLLSAETLY. The CDR3, in full, reads CASSLGLLSAETLYF.

Note on this clone: Gene names refer to mouse genes. The DNA ends 1 residue before the CDR3 does, and the rest of the CDR3 is filled in from the germline J gene. The gene calls are TRBV23 and TRBJ1-6. TRBJ1-6 qualifies as an ORF whose function is uncertain. CDR3 length equals 16 residues. Germline CDR1 reads KGHTA; CDR2 reads FQNQQP. CDR3 region: CSSSQSTGAYNSPLYF. The part of the CDR3 DNA that was read is TGCTCCAGCAGTCAATCGACGGGGGCGTATAATTCGCCCCTCTAC.

This clone was counted only a few times. Mouse names are used for the genes. The read ends 1 residue shy of where the CDR3 ends; the end is completed using the germline J gene. The same CDR3 is also encoded by other DNA sequences in this sample. The V and J genes are TRBV26 and TRBJ1-2; D not resolved. Germline CDR1 is KGHPV and CDR2 is FQNQEV (reference sequence). Trimming removed 2 bases from V and 0 bases from J, with 1 base in between. The CDR3 loop spans 12 amino acids. Partial CDR3 DNA: TGTGCCAGCAGTCTGGCAAACTCCGACTACACC. Protein sequence: CASSLANSDYT. The complete CDR3 reads CASSLANSDYTF.

Concerning this clone itself: Genes and germline are mouse. The CDR3 end lies 1 residue beyond the end of the read and is filled in from the germline J gene. The chain combines TRBV26 with TRBJ1-4; 7 positions match TRBD1. CDR3 length equals 14 residues. Germline V gene sequence: CDR1 KGHPV, CDR2 FQNQEV (reference sequence). J lost 2 bases, V lost 8 bases, and 5 bases had no gene match. The sequenced part of the CDR3 DNA is TGTGCCAGCGCCCGGGACAGATCCAACGAAAGATTATTT. Its translation: CASARDRSNERLF. The whole CDR3 reads CASARDRSNERLFF.

This clone has just a few counts. Gene names are the mouse ones. The read stops 1 residue short of the end of the CDR3; the missing end is completed from the germline J gene. V usage is TRBV26 and J usage is TRBJ2-7, with 10 nucleotides matching TRBD2. V lost 6 bases, J lost 2 bases, and 1 base stayed unmatched. The CDR3 totals 13 residues. The germline V gene has CDR1 KGHPV and CDR2 FQNQEV (reference sequence). The CDR3 bases that were read are TGTGCCAGCAGGGGACTGGGGCCCTATGAACAGTAC. As protein: CASRGLGPYEQY. The CDR3 as a whole reads CASRGLGPYEQYF. The full variable domain, with the rest looked up from reference TRBV26 and TRBJ2-7, is NSKVIQTPRYLVKGQGQKAKMRCIPEKGHPVVFWYQQNKNNEFKFLINFQNQEVLQQIDMTEKRFSAECPSNSPCSLEIQSSEAGDSALYLCASRGLGPYEQYFGPGTRLTVL.

Notes on this clone: Gene and germline names: mouse. The read falls 1 residue short of the CDR3 end, and the missing part is taken from the germline J gene. This chain uses TRBV1 with TRBJ2-7; possible D gene TRBD1, 6 bases. From germline, CDR1 is NSQYPW and CDR2 LRSPGD (reference sequence). Trimming shortened V by 3 bases and J by 3 bases, and 12 bases separated the two germline ends. This CDR3 is built from 14 residues. Partial CDR3 DNA: TGCACCTGCAGTGCCCGGGACAAGTTCTATGAACAGTAC. Its translation: CTCSARDKFYEQY. In full, the CDR3 is CTCSARDKFYEQYF.

About this clone itself: The DNA is left out, because the CDR3 cannot be placed on it with certainty; the CDR3 is given as TCRdb lists it. Germline and genes here are mouse. This chain links TRBV23 with TRBJ1-3. The CDR3 extends over 14 residues, inclusive of both ends. The germline gives CDR1 KGHTA, CDR2 FQNQQP. CDR3 protein: CSSSQWGSGNTLYF.

On this clone itself: Gene names denote mouse genes. The sequence runs out 1 residue before the end of the CDR3; the remainder is reconstructed from the germline J gene. The V and J genes are TRBV3 and TRBJ2-2; 8 nucleotides match TRBD1. V lost 5 bases to trimming and J lost 6 bases; unmatched junction nucleotides: 5. Germline-derived CDR1 and CDR2 are SNHLY and FYNGKV (reference sequence). This CDR3 is 14 amino acids long. CDR3 DNA (partial): TGTGCCAGCAGCCCCGGGACAGGCCCCGGGCAGCTCTAC. Translating it yields CASSPGTGPGQLY. The whole CDR3 region reads CASSPGTGPGQLYF.

This clone ranks as medium-sized. Gene names and germline refer to mouse. The read finishes 1 residue shy of the CDR3 end, and the germline J gene is used to complete it. V and J are TRBV2 and TRBJ2-7, with D hard to call. CDR3 size: 13 residues. The germline V gene has CDR1 LGHNA and CDR2 YSYQKL. Trimming pared 0 bases from V and 4 bases from J, leaving 7 bases between. CDR3 bases read: TGTGCCAGCAGCCAAGACGGCAAATATGAACAGTAC. This translates into CASSQDGKYEQY. The entire CDR3 reads CASSQDGKYEQYF.

A word on this clone: The genes are named according to mouse. The CDR3 protein is CASSLSREVFF. The covered CDR3 bases are TGTGCCAGCAGTCTGTCGAGAGAAGTCTTC. This rearrangement joins TRBV26 to TRBJ1-1, with D unresolved. The read ends 1 residue early relative to the CDR3; the germline J gene fills the gap. Trimming cost V 0 bases and J 7 bases, with 3 bases left between them. Germline V lookup: CDR1 KGHPV, CDR2 FQNQEV (reference sequence). The CDR3 has 11 residues.

Comments on this clone: Here the gene names and germline are mouse. Read data end 1 residue before the CDR3 end; the end is taken from the germline J gene. The chain carries TRBV26 and TRBJ1-4; 7 nucleotides align to TRBD1. The CDR3 covers 15 residues. With V trimmed by 4 bases and J by 1 base, 3 bases remained unmatched. Germline values: CDR1 KGHPV, CDR2 FQNQEV (reference sequence). CDR3 bases read: TGTGCCAGCAGTCAAGACAGGGCTTCCAACGAAAGATTATTT. Its translation: CASSQDRASNERLF. The entire CDR3 is CASSQDRASNERLFF.

This clone turned up a few times. All gene names here are mouse names. The missing CDR3 end, 1 residue past where the read stops, is filled in from the germline J gene. The chain couples TRBV3 to TRBJ2-7, with D perhaps TRBD1 (6 bases). There are 13 residues in the CDR3. CDR1 is SNHLY and CDR2 is FYNGKV in the germline V gene (reference sequence). V gave up 0 bases and J gave up 4 bases, with 7 bases separating them. CDR3 amino acids: CASSLADRYEQYF. Incomplete CDR3 DNA: TGTGCCAGCAGCTTAGCGGACAGATATGAACAGTAC.

In its sample, this clone ranks as medium-sized (0.01 to 0.1%). Mouse names are used for the genes. The read ends 1 residue shy of where the CDR3 ends; the end is completed using the germline J gene. The chain employs TRBV17 and TRBJ2-2; 13 bases are shared with TRBD2. The CDR3 is 16 amino acids. CDR1 is MNHDT, CDR2 YYDKIL, per germline. V dropped 3 bases and J dropped 4; count of bases not matched to a gene: 2. The part of the CDR3 DNA that was read is TGTGCTAGCAGTAGGGACTGGGGGGGCGTCACCGGGCAGCTCTAC. As protein: CASSRDWGGVTGQLY. The full-length CDR3 reads as CASSRDWGGVTGQLYF.

Notes on this clone: Mouse germline and gene names are used. The CDR3 end falls 1 residue outside the read, so it is completed with the germline J gene. This chain joins TRBV19 and TRBJ2-5, with 7 positions matching TRBD2. CDR3 size: 14 residues. The trim removed 2 bases at V and 3 bases at J, leaving 3 bases unmatched. Germline-derived CDR1 and CDR2 are FNHDT and SITEND (reference sequence). The sequenced CDR3 bases are TGTGCCAGCAGTATCGGGGGGGGTCAAGACACCCAGTAC. Translated, it gives CASSIGGGQDTQY. The whole CDR3 sequence is CASSIGGGQDTQYF.

In regard to this clone: Here the gene names and germline are mouse. The observed sequence ends 1 residue before the CDR3 terminus, with the missing tail filled in from the germline J gene. The rearrangement joins TRBV17 to TRBJ2-5; TRBD1 aligns across 8 bases. CDR1 MNHDT and CDR2 YYDKIL come from the germline V gene. V was clipped by 4 bases and J by 0 bases; unmatched bases: 3. This CDR3 spans 15 amino acids. Incomplete CDR3 DNA: TGTGCTAGCAGTACAGGGGGCGCAAACCAAGACACCCAGTAC. Protein product: CASSTGGANQDTQY. The full CDR3 is CASSTGGANQDTQYF.

On this clone: Genes and germline come from the mouse. The CDR3 end falls 1 residue outside the read, so it is completed with the germline J gene. The rearrangement uses TRBV2 and TRBJ2-1; 11 nucleotides align to TRBD2. The V gene end was trimmed by 4 bases and the J gene end by 1 base; junction bases not matched to a gene: 3. Germline-derived CDR1 and CDR2 are LGHNA and YSYQKL. The CDR3 has 16 residues. The CDR3 here is CASSPTGGGNYAEQFF. The CDR3 DNA, read in part, is TGTGCCAGCAGCCCGACTGGGGGGGGGAACTATGCTGAGCAGTTC.

Concerning this clone: Genes here carry mouse names. The sequence runs out 1 residue before the end of the CDR3; the remainder is reconstructed from the germline J gene. The chain is built from TRBV12-2 and TRBJ1-6; D is possibly TRBD1 (6 bases). TRBJ1-6 is sorted into the ORF group, with uncertain function. This CDR3 has 14 amino acids. Germline CDR1 is SGHLS and CDR2 is HYDKME. Trimming pared 4 bases from V and 7 bases from J, leaving 13 bases between. The covered CDR3 bases are TGTGCCAGCTCCCTACAGGGAGGAAATTCGCCCCTCTAC. Translation gives CASSLQGGNSPLY. The CDR3, in full, reads CASSLQGGNSPLYF.